This note documents a single T cell receptor beta chain sequence. These data come from a study of blood T cell repertoires in COVID-19. About the research overall: Some COVID-19 samples were acute and others convalescent; all came from the United States, Italy and Spain.

Here immunoSEQ multiplex PCR was the method, and the copy in TCRdb shows in-frame clones only, minus some. The data contain some 460,000 clones, about nine tenths of them seen just once; the ten biggest clones take up around 0.7%. Participants were aged about 18 to 90 years, lived in 24 US areas, and enrolled virtually. Cohorts were based on clinical histories the participants reported. With 1 base removed from V and 4 bases from J, the gap between germline ends came to 11 bases. Germline V lookup: CDR1 SGHRS, CDR2 YFSETQ. CDR3 size: 14 residues. The chain links TRBV5-1 to TRBJ1-1; weak D call: TRBD1 (5 bases). The material sequenced was PBMCs or T cells enriched from blood (not recorded which). The receptor was isolated from a woman under 30 who had recovered from COVID-19. The CDR3 is CASSLISDSTEAFF. The CDR3 nucleotides read TGCGCCAGCAGCTTGATTAGTGACAGCACTGAAGCTTTCTTT.